This entry lists 22 T cell receptor beta chains sequenced from one sample in a study of blood T cell repertoires in COVID-19 (dated by TCRdb to about 2020). The method was the immunoSEQ multiplex PCR assay. Not all clones reach the TCRdb copy of this immuneACCESS table, which keeps in-frame sequences only. Checked studies attribute under half of the gap to unresolved V genes and leave the rest unexplained. Across this sample there are about 100,000 clones, with about 86% seen only once. In total, the top ten clones hold 5% of the sample. The sample taken for sequencing was peripheral blood. These receptors were collected from a human donor in a cohort sampled during active COVID-19.

The chain has TRBV7-2 and TRBJ2-2; D not resolved. V lost 5 bases and J 1 base, leaving 14 bases between the germline ends. The CDR3 consists of 16 residues. In germline, CDR1 is SGHTA, CDR2 FQGNSA. CDR3 region: CASSGLLELNTGELFF. The CDR3 DNA follows: TGTGCCAGCAGCGGATTGCTAGAGCTGAACACCGGGGAGCTGTTTTTT.

This chain uses TRBV28 with TRBJ1-4; tentatively, D is TRBD1 (5 bases). Germline V lookup: CDR1 MDHEN, CDR2 SYDVKM. The CDR3 runs 13 residues. V lost 8 bases and J lost 7, with 14 bases in between. CDR3 in amino acids: CASHRFDSEKLFF. In DNA, the CDR3 is TGTGCCAGCCACAGGTTTGATAGTGAAAAACTGTTTTTT.

This sequence joins TRBV15 and TRBJ1-4, with D possibly TRBD1 on 6 matching bases. CDR3 length: 14 amino acids. Trimming left V 5 bases short and J 3 bases short, with 10 bases between. Germline V gene data show CDR1 as LNHNV and CDR2 as YYDKDF (reference sequence). Here the CDR3 reads CATSLQGANEKLFF. As DNA, the CDR3 is TGTGCCACCAGCCTACAGGGAGCTAATGAAAAACTGTTTTTT.

This clone has just one count. The chain joins TRBV7-9 to TRBJ2-5, with a possible D match to TRBD2 (5 bases). V was cut by 1 base and J by 5 bases, with 11 bases left in between. The V gene's germline CDR1 is SEHNR and CDR2 FQNEAQ (reference sequence). The CDR3 covers 14 residues. CDR3 nucleotides: TGTGCCAGCAGCTTAGGAGGGTCCGGGGAGACCCAGTACTTC. It encodes CASSLGGSGETQYF.

The chain's CDR3 is CASSQERGRDRLHTEAFF. In DNA, the CDR3 is TGTGCCAGCAGCCAAGAAAGGGGGCGGGACAGGTTACACACTGAAGCTTTCTTT. The rearrangement uses TRBV3-1 (or the pseudogene TRBV3-2) and TRBJ1-1, with 8 bases lining up with TRBD1. Germline-derived CDR1 and CDR2 are LGHDT and YNNKEL (reference sequence). The CDR3 loop spans 18 amino acids. With 0 bases clipped from V and 3 bases from J, the junction kept 12 bases outside the gene matches.

V and J are TRBV6-5 and TRBJ1-1; 7 nucleotides agree with TRBD1. The J segment lost 0 bases and the V segment lost 0 bases, leaving 4 bases of the junction unmatched. The CDR3 totals 16 residues. The germline gives CDR1 MNHEY, CDR2 SVGAGI. The CDR3: CASSYSGGGLNTEAFF. The CDR3 nucleotides are TGTGCCAGCAGTTACTCAGGAGGGGGCCTGAACACTGAAGCTTTCTTT.

The CDR3 DNA sequence: TGCGCCAGCAGCGGATCCGGGGGGTCTTACGAGCAGTACTTC. Its translation: CASSGSGGSYEQYF. The V call is TRBV5-1, the J call TRBJ2-7; TRBD2 matches 7 bases. Germline CDR1 and CDR2: SGHRS and YFSETQ. Trimming removed 4 bases from V and 4 bases from J; junction bases left unmatched: 8. The CDR3 has 14 amino acids.

In DNA form, the CDR3 reads TGTGCCATCAGTGAGTCGGCTAGCGGGGCCAACACAGATACGCAGTATTTT. It is translated as CAISESASGANTDTQYF. The rearrangement uses TRBV10-3 and TRBJ2-3, with 9 bases aligning to TRBD2. J was trimmed by 2 bases and V by 0 bases; bases with no gene match: 6. From germline, CDR1 is ENHRY and CDR2 SYGVKD. The CDR3 contains 17 residues.

V gene TRBV2 combines with J gene TRBJ2-3; 10 nucleotides agree with TRBD2. Germline-derived CDR1 and CDR2 are SNHLY and FYNNEI. The trim removed 8 bases at V and 0 bases at J, leaving 5 bases unmatched. CDR3 length equals 15 residues. The CDR3 here is CASGGTSDSTDTQYF. For the CDR3, the DNA is TGTGCCAGCGGAGGGACTAGCGACAGCACAGATACGCAGTATTTT.

The genes are TRBV11-2 and TRBJ2-1, with 8 bases fitting TRBD2. This CDR3 contains 17 residues. From germline, CDR1 is SGHAT and CDR2 FQNNGV. V lost 5 bases, J lost 3 bases, and 12 bases stayed unmatched. In DNA, the CDR3 is TGTGCCAGCAGCACCATTCCGGGACTAGTGAACTACAATGAGCAGTTCTTC. It encodes CASSTIPGLVNYNEQFF.

J is TRBJ2-1 and V is TRBV10-3, with D possibly TRBD2 on 5 matching bases. The CDR3 spans 14 residues. Trimming took off 5 bases at V and 3 bases at J, with 11 bases between the two ends. Germline lookup yields CDR1 ENHRY and CDR2 SYGVKD. CDR3 bases: TGTGCCATCAGTACCCTAGGAGGCTACAATGAGCAGTTCTTC. The encoded protein is CAISTLGGYNEQFF.

The CDR3 region is CASSESSSQAKNIQYF. CDR3 sequence (DNA): TGCGCCAGCAGTGAGTCATCTAGCCAAGCCAAAAACATTCAGTACTTC. The gene calls are TRBV10-1 and TRBJ2-4, with D perhaps matching TRBD2 (5 bases). CDR3 size: 16 residues. Germline CDR1 is WNHNN and CDR2 is SYGVQD (reference sequence). The V and J ends lost 0 bases and 0 bases respectively, with 9 bases between them.

This chain joins TRBV12-3 or TRBV12-4 and TRBJ1-2, with D maybe TRBD1 (6 bases). V was cut by 5 bases and J by 7 bases, with 11 bases left in between. The CDR3 totals 12 residues. CDR3 region: CASSDRLPGYTF. The CDR3 DNA sequence: TGTGCCAGCAGTGACAGGCTTCCTGGCTACACCTTC.

The chain carries TRBV30 and TRBJ2-2, with D possibly TRBD1 on 6 matching bases. The CDR3 totals 16 residues. Germline V gives CDR1 GTSNPN, CDR2 SVGIG (reference sequence). V was pared by 2 bases and J by 3 bases, with 16 bases between. The CDR3 region has the DNA TGTGCCTGGAGTCGGCAGGGGAGTCAACACACCGGGGAGCTGTTTTTT. This encodes CAWSRQGSQHTGELFF.

The V gene is TRBV7-9, the J gene TRBJ1-3; D remains unclear. Trimming cost V 1 base and J 0 bases, with 10 bases left between them. Germline lookup yields CDR1 SEHNR and CDR2 FQNEAQ (reference sequence). This CDR3 spans 16 amino acids. The CDR3 spells CASSLGGVPSGNTIYF. CDR3 in DNA: TGTGCCAGCAGCTTAGGTGGAGTCCCCTCTGGAAACACCATATATTTT.

This sequence joins TRBV3-1 (or the pseudogene TRBV3-2) and TRBJ2-1; a possible D gene is TRBD2 (6 bases). V shed 6 bases and J shed 8 bases, with 8 bases lying between them. CDR3 length: 11 residues. The germline V gene has CDR1 LGHDT and CDR2 YNNKEL (reference sequence). The CDR3 spells CASRTGDEQFF. The CDR3 DNA follows: TGTGCCAGCAGGACGGGGGATGAGCAGTTCTTC.

This clone has just one count. The chain carries TRBV6-4 and TRBJ2-1, with a tentative D call TRBD2 (6 bases). V lost 6 bases and J 0 bases, leaving 12 bases between the germline ends. Looked up from germline, CDR1 is MRHNA and CDR2 is SNTAGT. This CDR3 is built from 15 residues. The chain's CDR3 is CASRLDGSSYNEQFF. CDR3 coding DNA: TGTGCCAGCAGACTTGACGGGAGCTCCTACAATGAGCAGTTCTTC.

The CDR3: CASSDIILAGVIDNEQFF. CDR3 bases: TGTGCCAGCAGTGATATTATACTAGCGGGAGTCATCGACAATGAGCAGTTCTTC. The J gene is TRBJ2-1, the V gene TRBV6-1, with 11 bases that match TRBD2. V shed 3 bases and J 5 bases; nucleotides not matched to a gene: 12. The CDR3 is 18 amino acids. Germline assignment: CDR1 MNHNS and CDR2 SASEGT.

This chain links TRBV6-5 with TRBJ1-1; 8 nucleotides agree with TRBD1. Germline V gene data show CDR1 as MNHEY and CDR2 as SVGAGI. Trimming took 0 bases from V and 7 from J; bases not matched to a gene: 4. CDR3 length: 14 residues. The CDR3 here is CASSYSRDRGEAFF. In DNA, the CDR3 is TGTGCCAGCAGTTACTCGCGAGACAGGGGTGAAGCTTTCTTT.

This sequence joins TRBV6-1 and TRBJ1-3; unclear D gene. The CDR3 runs to 16 residues. V dropped 1 base and J dropped 0 bases, with 10 bases sitting between them. Germline loops: CDR1 MNHNS, CDR2 SASEGT. This chain's CDR3 is CASSEDYRVSGNTIYF. The CDR3 region has the DNA TGTGCCAGCAGTGAAGATTACCGGGTCTCTGGAAACACCATATATTTT.

This clone was seen just once. The J gene is TRBJ1-6, the V gene TRBV11-2, with TRBD1 matching over 9 bases. Germline V gene lookup returns CDR1 SGHAT and CDR2 FQNNGV. J lost 14 bases, V lost 0 bases, and 8 bases had no gene match. This CDR3 comprises 15 residues. The DNA of the CDR3 is TGTGCCAGCAGCTTAGAGGCTTGGGGGACAGGGACCCTCCACTTT. This translates into CASSLEAWGTGTLHF.

The chain joins TRBV15 to TRBJ2-7, with D perhaps TRBD1 (6 bases). Germline CDR1 is LNHNV and CDR2 is YYDKDF (reference sequence). The ends were cut back, 0 bases at V and 5 bases at J, with 17 bases in the middle. The CDR3 sequence is 16 residues long. The CDR3 here is CATSRDYRAGRDEQYF. CDR3 nucleotides: TGTGCCACCAGCAGAGATTACAGGGCAGGGCGCGACGAGCAGTACTTC.